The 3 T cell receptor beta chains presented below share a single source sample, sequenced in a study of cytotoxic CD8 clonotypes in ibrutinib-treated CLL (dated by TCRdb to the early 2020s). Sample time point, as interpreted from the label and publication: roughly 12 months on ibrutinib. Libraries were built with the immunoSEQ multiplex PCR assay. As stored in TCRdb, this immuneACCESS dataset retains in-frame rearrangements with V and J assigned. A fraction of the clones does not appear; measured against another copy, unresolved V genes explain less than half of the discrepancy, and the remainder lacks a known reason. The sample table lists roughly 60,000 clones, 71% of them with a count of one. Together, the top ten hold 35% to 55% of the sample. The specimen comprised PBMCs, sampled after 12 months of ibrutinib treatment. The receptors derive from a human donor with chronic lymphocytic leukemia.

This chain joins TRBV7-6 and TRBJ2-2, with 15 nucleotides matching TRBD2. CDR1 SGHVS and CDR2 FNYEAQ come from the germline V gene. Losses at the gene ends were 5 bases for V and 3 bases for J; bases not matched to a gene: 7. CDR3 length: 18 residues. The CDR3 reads CASSPGLAGGADTGELFF. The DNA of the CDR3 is TGTGCCAGCAGCCCGGGACTAGCGGGAGGAGCTGACACCGGGGAGCTGTTTTTT.

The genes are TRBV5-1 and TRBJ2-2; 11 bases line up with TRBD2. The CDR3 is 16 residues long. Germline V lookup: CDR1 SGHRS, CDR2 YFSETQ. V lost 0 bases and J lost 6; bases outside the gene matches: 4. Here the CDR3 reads CASSLALLAGAGELFF. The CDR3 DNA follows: TGCGCCAGCAGCTTGGCCTTACTAGCGGGAGCCGGGGAGCTGTTTTTT.

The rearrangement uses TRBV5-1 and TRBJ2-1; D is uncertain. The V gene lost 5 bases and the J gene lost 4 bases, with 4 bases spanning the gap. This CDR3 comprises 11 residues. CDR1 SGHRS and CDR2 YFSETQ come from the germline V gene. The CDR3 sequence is CASRHYNEQFF. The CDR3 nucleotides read TGCGCCAGCAGACATTACAATGAGCAGTTCTTC. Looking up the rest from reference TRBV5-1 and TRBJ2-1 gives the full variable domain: KAGVTQTPRYLIKTRGQQVTLSCSPISGHRSVSWYQQTPGQGLQFLFEYFSETQRNKGNFPGRFSGRQFSNSRSEMNVSTLELGDSALYLCASRHYNEQFFGPGTRLTVL.